A single sample gave rise to the 22 T cell receptor beta chains below, sequenced in a study of cytomegalovirus exposure and HLA in healthy donors. Vbeta (60) and Jbeta (13) primers were used in the PCR. The repertoire was sequenced with immunoSEQ multiplex PCR; TCRdb's copy has only in-frame clones and lacks some. The sample lists around 150,000 clones, 75% to 85% occurring once. Input material: PBMCs. Source of these receptors: a man between 45 and 60 years old in good health and CMV-seropositive.

V usage is TRBV30 and J usage is TRBJ1-2, with 7 bases matching TRBD1. The V gene's germline CDR1 is GTSNPN and CDR2 SVGIG (reference sequence). The CDR3 totals 13 residues. J lost 0 bases, V lost 7 bases, and 5 bases had no gene match. The CDR3 spells CALGQKSNYGYTF. The DNA for the CDR3 is TGTGCCTTGGGACAGAAATCTAACTATGGCTACACCTTC.

The chain uses TRBV6-1 and TRBJ1-2; 8 nucleotides line up with TRBD1. The germline CDR1 and CDR2 sequences are MNHNS and SASEGT. Trimming cost V 6 bases and J 7 bases; bases outside gene matches: 10. The CDR3 has 14 residues. CDR3 nucleotides: TGTGCCAGCAGAGCGACAGGGGTGAGGCTTGGCTACACCTTC. Its translation is CASRATGVRLGYTF.

The rearrangement links TRBV27 to TRBJ2-1; D ambiguous. The CDR3 has 17 residues. Germline-derived CDR1 and CDR2 are MNHEY and SMNVEV (reference sequence). V shed 0 bases and J shed 0 bases, with 12 bases lying between them. The CDR3 coding sequence is TGTGCCAGCAGTTTATCTGGAGATAAGAGCTCCTACAATGAGCAGTTCTTC. Translation: CASSLSGDKSSYNEQFF.

The chain is built from TRBV6-6 and TRBJ1-6; D is undetermined. The CDR3 loop spans 14 amino acids. Germline CDR1 MNHNY, CDR2 SVGAGI (reference sequence). V was shortened by 5 bases and J by 8 bases, with 13 bases between the two germline ends. The DNA for the CDR3 is TGTGCCAGCAGTGATACTGCTACCTATTCACCCCTCCACTTT. It translates to CASSDTATYSPLHF.

The DNA for the CDR3 is TGCGCCAGCGCATCCACCGCGGGAGCTAAGGAGCAGTACTTC. Protein: CASASTAGAKEQYF. The V and J genes are TRBV5-1 and TRBJ2-7; TRBD2 aligns across 7 bases. The CDR3 has 14 amino acids. CDR1 and CDR2 (germline): SGHRS, YFSETQ. V lost 7 bases, J lost 7 bases, and 14 bases stayed unmatched.

V usage is TRBV19 and J usage is TRBJ2-7; tentatively, D is TRBD2 (6 bases). The V and J ends lost 3 bases and 3 bases respectively, with 12 bases between them. Germline V gene sequence: CDR1 LNHDA, CDR2 SQIVND (reference sequence). This CDR3 is built from 14 residues. CDR3 sequence reads: CASSMTGSFYEQYF. The CDR3 DNA sequence: TGTGCCAGTAGTATGACCGGGAGCTTCTACGAGCAGTACTTC. Combining the CDR3 with reference TRBV19 and TRBJ2-7 gives the whole variable domain DGGITQSPKYLFRKEGQNVTLSCEQNLNHDAMYWYRQDPGQGLRLIYYSQIVNDFQKGDIAEGYSVSREKKESFPLTVTSAQKNPTAFYLCASSMTGSFYEQYFGPGTRLTVT.

The chain joins TRBV5-1 to TRBJ2-7; possible D gene TRBD1, 5 bases. Trimming stripped 4 bases from V and 3 bases from J, with 17 bases between. Germline CDR1 is SGHRS and CDR2 is YFSETQ. The CDR3 is 15 residues long. CDR3 DNA sequence: TGCGCCAGCAGCCTCGACAGCCCTCGTCACTACGAGCAGTACTTC. As protein: CASSLDSPRHYEQYF.

This clone appeared a single time. Written as DNA, the CDR3 is TGCAGCGTGCCCCGTCAGCGGGAGGGCCACGGTAGCACAGATACGCAGTATTTT. It encodes CSVPRQREGHGSTDTQYF. The chain has TRBV29-1 and TRBJ2-3; 10 nucleotides align to TRBD2. V trimming: 6 bases; J trimming: 0 bases; junction bases outside the gene matches: 15. The CDR3 spans 18 residues. CDR1 and CDR2 (germline): SQVTM, ANQGSEA.

The rearrangement joins TRBV5-1 to TRBJ2-2, with 8 bases matching TRBD1. Germline V CDR1 and CDR2: SGHRS, YFSETQ. CDR3 size: 15 residues. V lost 6 bases, J lost 6 bases, and 10 bases stayed unmatched. The CDR3 DNA follows: TGCGCCAGCAACCGGGACAGGTGGCCATCCGGGGAGCTGTTTTTT. Protein sequence: CASNRDRWPSGELFF.

The chain combines TRBV2 with TRBJ2-7, with 11 bases matching TRBD2. The CDR3 spans 17 residues. The ends lost 0 bases at V and 3 bases at J; junction bases unmatched: 7. Germline V gene lookup returns CDR1 SNHLY and CDR2 FYNNEI. The CDR3 region is CASSEALRLAGHYEQYF. The DNA of the CDR3 is TGTGCCAGCAGTGAAGCCCTCCGACTAGCGGGGCACTACGAGCAGTACTTC.

J is TRBJ2-7 and V is TRBV19, with a tentative D call TRBD1 (6 bases). V lost 4 bases and J 4 bases, leaving 14 bases between the germline ends. Germline V gene lookup returns CDR1 LNHDA and CDR2 SQIVND (reference sequence). The CDR3 runs to 14 residues. The CDR3 spells CASSTRGHRYEQYF. The CDR3 coding sequence is TGTGCCAGTAGTACCCGGGGACATAGATACGAGCAGTACTTC.

The rearrangement joins TRBV28 to TRBJ2-5; D possibly corresponds to TRBD2 (6 bases). V was pared by 6 bases and J by 5 bases, with 16 bases between. This CDR3 has 14 amino acids. Looked up from germline, CDR1 is MDHEN and CDR2 is SYDVKM. Here the CDR3 reads CASSPTTSVETQYF. CDR3 DNA: TGTGCCAGCAGCCCTACGACTAGTGTGGAGACCCAGTACTTC. Together with reference TRBV28 and TRBJ2-5, the CDR3 gives the full variable domain: DVKVTQSSRYLVKRTGEKVFLECVQDMDHENMFWYRQDPGLGLRLIYFSYDVKMKEKGDIPEGYSVSREKKERFSLILESASTNQTSMYLCASSPTTSVETQYFGPGTRLLVL.

The gene calls are TRBV28 and TRBJ2-7; the D gene is possibly TRBD2 (5 bases). Per the germline V gene, CDR1 is MDHEN and CDR2 is SYDVKM. There are 14 residues in the CDR3. Trimming took 3 bases from V and 5 from J, leaving 14 bases between them. Here the CDR3 DNA reads TGTGCCAGCAGTTTGGCTTTCGGGGTGAACGAGCAGTACTTC. Translated: CASSLAFGVNEQYF.

This chain connects TRBV25-1 to TRBJ2-7, with 8 bases aligning to TRBD2. This CDR3 spans 16 amino acids. V was clipped by 1 base and J by 2 bases; unmatched bases: 7. Germline CDR1 is MGHDK and CDR2 is SYGVNS. The CDR3 DNA follows: TGTGCCAGCAGTGAATCAGGTAGCGGGAACCCCTACGAGCAGTACTTC. Translated, it gives CASSESGSGNPYEQYF.

The rearrangement links TRBV4-1 to TRBJ2-7; 9 nucleotides line up with TRBD1. CDR3 length: 15 residues. Germline values: CDR1 MGHRA, CDR2 YSYEKL. The J segment lost 3 bases and the V segment lost 0 bases, leaving 3 bases of the junction unmatched. The CDR3 DNA is TGCGCCAGCAGCCAAGATCAGGGACAGGGCTACGAGCAGTACTTC. It is translated as CASSQDQGQGYEQYF.

The V call is TRBV6-6, the J call TRBJ1-1, with a tentative D call TRBD1 (5 bases). V was shortened by 4 bases and J by 4 bases, with 7 bases between the two germline ends. This CDR3 contains 12 residues. Germline V CDR1 and CDR2: MNHNY, SVGAGI (reference sequence). The CDR3 region has the DNA TGTGCCAGCAGTTCGGGGGGCACTGAAGCTTTCTTT. Translation gives CASSSGGTEAFF.

For this clone: Relative to the germline gene, one junction end is altered; a read error may explain this. The V and J genes are TRBV28 and TRBJ2-7; TRBD1 agrees at 8 bases. CDR1 is MDHEN, CDR2 SYDVKM, per germline. This CDR3 spans 16 amino acids. CDR3 protein: CASSTTSRGLSSEQYF. CDR3 nucleotides: TGTGCCAGCAGCACAACAAGCAGGGGGCTATCCTCCGAGCAGTACTTC.

This clone was found many times. The chain recombines TRBV9 with TRBJ1-1, with 9 bases matching TRBD1. CDR3 size: 15 residues. After removal of 3 bases from V and 1 base from J, the junction contained 4 bases not matched to a gene. Germline V CDR1 and CDR2: SGDLS, YYNGEE. DNA of the CDR3: TGTGCCAGCAGCGCACAGGACAGGGGGAACACTGAAGCTTTCTTT. Protein product: CASSAQDRGNTEAFF.

In this sample, this clone turned up a few times. This is likely an artifact of a read error, given a far larger clone one base away. The chain employs TRBV7-9 and TRBJ2-7; unclear D gene. From germline, CDR1 is SEHNR and CDR2 FQNEAQ (reference sequence). The CDR3 runs to 11 residues. Here the CDR3 DNA reads TGTGCCAGCACCTTAGTCTCCGAGCAGTACTTC. Encoded protein: CASTLVSEQYF.

This chain links TRBV29-1 with TRBJ2-3, with 9 bases matching TRBD1. Looked up from germline, CDR1 is SQVTM and CDR2 is ANQGSEA. V shed 7 bases, J shed 2 bases, and the junction held 4 bases outside the gene matches. The CDR3 has 13 residues. The chain's CDR3 is CSGRTGDTDTQYF. The CDR3 region has the DNA TGCAGCGGCAGGACAGGGGACACAGATACGCAGTATTTT.

J is TRBJ2-3 and V is TRBV10-3, with unresolved D. This CDR3 comprises 16 residues. The V and J ends lost 0 bases and 2 bases respectively, with 12 bases between them. Germline V gene lookup returns CDR1 ENHRY and CDR2 SYGVKD. The CDR3 here is CAISESTPATTDTQYF. The CDR3 DNA reads TGTGCCATCAGTGAGTCGACTCCAGCTACCACAGATACGCAGTATTTT.

The J gene is TRBJ1-2, the V gene TRBV18, with a weak D call TRBD1 (5 bases). The germline V gene has CDR1 KGHSH and CDR2 LQKENI. The V and J ends lost 4 bases and 2 bases respectively, with 17 bases between them. The CDR3 runs to 16 residues. CDR3 amino acids: CASSRGGAEINYGYTF. CDR3 sequence (DNA): TGTGCCAGCTCACGGGGGGGAGCAGAAATCAACTATGGCTACACCTTC.